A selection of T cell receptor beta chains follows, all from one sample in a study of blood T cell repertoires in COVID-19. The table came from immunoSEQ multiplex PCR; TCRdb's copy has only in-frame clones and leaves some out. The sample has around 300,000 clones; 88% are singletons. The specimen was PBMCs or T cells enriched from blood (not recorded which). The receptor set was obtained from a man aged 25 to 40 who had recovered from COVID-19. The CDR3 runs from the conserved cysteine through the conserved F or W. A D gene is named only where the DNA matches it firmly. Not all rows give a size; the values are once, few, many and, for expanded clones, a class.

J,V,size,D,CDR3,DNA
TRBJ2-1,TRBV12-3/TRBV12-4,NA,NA,CASTVSVVNEQFF,TGTGCCAGCACCGTCAGTGTGGTCAATGAGCAGTTCTTC
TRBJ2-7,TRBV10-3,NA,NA,CAISEYLFYEQYF,TGTGCCATCAGTGAATACCTATTCTACGAGCAGTACTTC
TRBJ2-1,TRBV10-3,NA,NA,CAISEFERHEQFF,TGTGCCATCAGTGAGTTCGAGAGGCATGAGCAGTTCTTC
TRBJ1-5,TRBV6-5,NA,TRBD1,CASSWDRAGQPQHF,TGTGCCAGCAGCTGGGACAGGGCCGGTCAGCCCCAGCATTTT
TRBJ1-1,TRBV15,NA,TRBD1,CATSRGGTAMNTEAFF,TGTGCCACCAGCAGAGGGGGGACAGCGATGAACACTGAAGCTTTCTTT
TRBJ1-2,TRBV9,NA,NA,CASSATGFGDYGYTF,TGTGCCAGCAGCGCTACAGGGTTTGGTGACTATGGCTACACCTTC
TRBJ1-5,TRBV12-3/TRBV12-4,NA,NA,CASSSNSNQPQHF,TGTGCCAGCAGCTCTAATAGCAATCAGCCCCAGCATTTT
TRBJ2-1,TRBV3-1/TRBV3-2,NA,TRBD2,CASSLLLAGGRNEQFF,TGTGCCAGCAGCCTCCTTCTAGCGGGGGGGCGCAATGAGCAGTTCTTC
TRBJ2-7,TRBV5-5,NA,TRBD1,CASSLGTGVYEQYF,TGTGCCAGCAGCTTGGGGACAGGGGTCTACGAGCAGTACTTC
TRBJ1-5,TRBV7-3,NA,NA,CASSPEVNQPQHF,TGTGCCAGCAGCCCAGAGGTCAATCAGCCCCAGCATTTT
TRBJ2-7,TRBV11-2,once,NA,CASSLVGETYEQYF,TGTGCCAGCAGCCTTGTCGGGGAAACCTACGAGCAGTACTTC
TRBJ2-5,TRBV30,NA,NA,CAWSVLGRETQYF,TGTGCCTGGAGTGTACTGGGCAGGGAGACCCAGTACTTC
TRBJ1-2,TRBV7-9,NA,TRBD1,CASSPGDSGYGYTF,TGTGCCAGCAGCCCAGGGGACAGCGGCTATGGCTACACCTTC
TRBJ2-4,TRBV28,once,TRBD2,CASSLVRAGLGRGELAKNIQYF,TGTGCCAGCAGTTTGGTGAGAGCGGGGCTTGGACGGGGGGAGCTAGCCAAAAACATTCAGTACTTC
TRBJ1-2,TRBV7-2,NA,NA,CASSPGEGYGYTF,TGTGCCAGCAGTCCTGGGGAGGGCTATGGCTACACCTTC
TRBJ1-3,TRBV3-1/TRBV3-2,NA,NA,CASSQAGVGNTIYF,TGTGCCAGCAGCCAAGCAGGGGTCGGAAACACCATATATTTT
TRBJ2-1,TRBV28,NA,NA,CASSFGGAHNEQFF,TGTGCCAGCAGTTTTGGGGGGGCCCACAATGAGCAGTTCTTC
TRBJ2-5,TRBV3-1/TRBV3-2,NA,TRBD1,CASRGTGGSGETQYF,TGTGCCAGCAGAGGGACAGGGGGATCTGGTGAGACCCAGTACTTC
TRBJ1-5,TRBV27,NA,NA,CASSLSPGAGSNQPQHF,TGTGCCAGCAGTTTATCCCCTGGGGCCGGTAGCAATCAGCCCCAGCATTTT
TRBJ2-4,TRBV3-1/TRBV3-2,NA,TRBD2,CASSPLRSGGAKNIQYF,TGTGCCAGCAGCCCCCTGAGGAGCGGGGGAGCCAAAAACATTCAGTACTTC
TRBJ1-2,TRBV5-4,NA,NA,CASSLRQLYGYTF,TGTGCCAGCAGCTTGCGACAACTCTATGGCTACACCTTC
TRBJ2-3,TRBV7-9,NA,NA,CASSLNNQYTQYF,TGTGCCAGCAGCTTAAACAATCAGTATACGCAGTATTTT
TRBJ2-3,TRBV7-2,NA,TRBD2,CASRAGGTDTQYF,TGTGCCAGCAGAGCGGGGGGCACAGATACGCAGTATTTT
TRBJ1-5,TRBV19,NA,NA,CIEGNSNQPQHF,TGCATTGAGGGAAATAGCAATCAGCCCCAGCATTTT
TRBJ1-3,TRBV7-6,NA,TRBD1,CASSPRQGLDGNTIYF,TGTGCCAGCAGCCCCCGACAGGGGTTGGATGGAAACACCATATATTTT
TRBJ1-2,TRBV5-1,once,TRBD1,CASSILDRDYTF,TGCGCCAGCAGCATCCTCGACAGGGACTACACCTTC
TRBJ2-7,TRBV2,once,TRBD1,CASIKGAAYEQYF,TGTGCCAGCATTAAGGGGGCGGCCTACGAGCAGTACTTC
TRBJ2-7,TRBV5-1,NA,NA,CASSSSGHSYEQYF,TGCGCCAGCAGCTCCTCAGGGCACTCCTACGAGCAGTACTTC
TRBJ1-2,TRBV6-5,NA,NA,CATRMVAGNYGYTF,TGTGCCACCAGGATGGTCGCGGGGAACTATGGCTACACCTTC
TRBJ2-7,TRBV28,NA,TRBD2,CASSPREYYEQYF,TGTGCCAGCAGTCCGCGGGAGTACTACGAGCAGTACTTC
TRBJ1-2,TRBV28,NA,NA,CASSLTGFNYGYTF,TGTGCCAGCAGTTTAACAGGCTTCAACTATGGCTACACCTTC
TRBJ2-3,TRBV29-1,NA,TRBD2,CSVGTGGWDTQYF,TGCAGCGTTGGGACGGGAGGTTGGGATACGCAGTATTTT
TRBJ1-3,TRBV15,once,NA,CATGGRRSGNTIYF,TGTGCCACCGGTGGCAGGCGCTCTGGAAACACCATATATTTT
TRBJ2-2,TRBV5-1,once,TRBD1,CASSLVGQGIGELFF,TGCGCCAGCAGCTTGGTAGGACAGGGGATCGGGGAGCTGTTTTTT
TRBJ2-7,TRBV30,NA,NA,CAWSTTEFYSYEQYF,TGTGCCTGGAGCACCACTGAATTCTACTCCTACGAGCAGTACTTC
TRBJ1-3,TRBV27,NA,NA,CASSLRGSGNTIYF,TGTGCCAGCAGTTTACGGGGATCTGGAAACACCATATATTTT
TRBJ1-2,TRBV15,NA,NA,CATRRGGNYGYTF,TGTGCCACCAGACGTGGCGGCAACTATGGCTACACCTTC
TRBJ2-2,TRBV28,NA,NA,CASTLYAEVTGELFF,TGTGCCAGCACCCTTTATGCGGAGGTAACCGGGGAGCTGTTTTTT
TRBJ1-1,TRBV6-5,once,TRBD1,CASSYDRGLEAFF,TGTGCCAGCAGTTACGACAGGGGGCTTGAAGCTTTCTTT
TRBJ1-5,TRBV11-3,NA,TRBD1,CASSLDRGRGLGSNQPQHF,TGTGCCAGCAGCCTGGACAGGGGGCGAGGCCTTGGGAGCAATCAGCCCCAGCATTTT
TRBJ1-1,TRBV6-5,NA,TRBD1,CASSFPDRGYTEAFF,TGTGCCAGCAGTTTCCCCGACAGGGGCTACACTGAAGCTTTCTTT
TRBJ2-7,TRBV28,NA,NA,CASSSQGLLTYEQYF,TGTGCCAGCAGTTCGCAGGGTCTTCTAACCTACGAGCAGTACTTC
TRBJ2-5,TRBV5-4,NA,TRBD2,CASSLASGKQETQYF,TGTGCCAGCAGCTTGGCCAGCGGGAAACAAGAGACCCAGTACTTC
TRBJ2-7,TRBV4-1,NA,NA,CASSQDPGSYEQYF,TGCGCCAGCAGCCAAGATCCGGGCTCCTACGAGCAGTACTTC
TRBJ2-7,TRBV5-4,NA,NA,CASSGDTSYEQYF,TGTGCCAGCAGCGGGGACACATCCTACGAGCAGTACTTC
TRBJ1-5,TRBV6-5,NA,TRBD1,CASTTTGDNQPQHF,TGTGCCAGCACCACCACAGGGGACAATCAGCCCCAGCATTTT
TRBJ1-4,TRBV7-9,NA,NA,CASSYGTPSTNEKLFF,TGTGCCAGCAGCTACGGGACACCATCAACTAATGAAAAACTGTTTTTT
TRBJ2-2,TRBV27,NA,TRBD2,CASSFSGGNTGELFF,TGTGCCAGCAGTTTTTCGGGGGGGAACACCGGGGAGCTGTTTTTT
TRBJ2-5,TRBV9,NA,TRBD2,CASSVGSSGQETQYF,TGTGCCAGCAGCGTAGGGTCTAGCGGCCAAGAGACCCAGTACTTC
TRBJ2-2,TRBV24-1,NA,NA,CATSLTGRGELFF,TGTGCCACCAGTTTAACAGGACGCGGGGAGCTGTTTTTT
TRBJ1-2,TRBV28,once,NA,CASSWGLGYGYTF,TGTGCCAGCAGTTGGGGGCTCGGCTATGGCTACACCTTC
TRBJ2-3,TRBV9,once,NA,CASSVGILATDTQYF,TGTGCCAGCAGCGTAGGAATCCTAGCTACAGATACGCAGTATTTT
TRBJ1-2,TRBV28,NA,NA,CASSLAPQGVYGYTF,TGTGCCAGCAGTTTGGCCCCACAGGGAGTCTATGGCTACACCTTC
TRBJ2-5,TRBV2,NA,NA,CASSPTGWGETQYF,TGTGCCAGCAGTCCGACAGGATGGGGGGAGACCCAGTACTTC